This record covers a single T cell receptor (beta chain). What it binds is unknown. Germline lookup yields CDR1 SGHRS and CDR2 YFSETQ. The ends were cut back, 0 bases at V and 4 bases at J, with 4 bases in the middle. The CDR3 runs to 13 residues. The protocol was immunoSEQ multiplex PCR, while the TCRdb copy is restricted to in-frame clones and leaves out a portion. The repertoire holds roughly 150,000 clones, with approximately 90% as singletons. These data come from a study of T cell responses to AZD1222 COVID-19 vaccine. Study conclusions and caveats: Compared with day 0, the breadth and depth of the Spike-specific TCR repertoire rose significantly after two doses of AZD1222. Repertoires were obtained only post-peak T cell response. Donors were mostly white British, more females; clonal diversity possibly underestimated.

This clonotype originated in an adult in good health. This chain connects TRBV5-1 to TRBJ2-2; no firm D call. The sample here was peripheral blood, taken on day 0 of AZD1222 vaccination. This CDR3 reads CASSLGITGELFF. The CDR3 region has the DNA TGCGCCAGCAGCTTGGGAATCACCGGGGAGCTGTTTTTT.